Each of the 22 T cell receptor beta chains below was sequenced from the same sample in a study of blood T cell repertoires in COVID-19 (dated by TCRdb to the early 2020s). Library prep was done by the immunoSEQ multiplex PCR assay. Not all clones reach the TCRdb copy of this immuneACCESS table, which keeps in-frame sequences only. Checked studies attribute under half of the gap to unresolved V genes and leave the rest unexplained. In this sample the table shows about 60,000 clones, approximately 80% of which occur a single time. Of the sample, roughly 10% is held by the ten largest clones. Material for sequencing was peripheral blood. The receptor source for this set is a man aged 30 to 39 with COVID-19, enrolled during active disease.

CDR3 loop: CASSLASVGSTDTQYF. The CDR3 DNA is TGCGCCAGCAGCTTGGCTTCTGTGGGCTCCACAGATACGCAGTATTTT. The chain carries TRBV5-1 and TRBJ2-3; D is undetermined. The CDR3 is 16 amino acids. Trimming took off 0 bases at V and 2 bases at J, with 13 bases between the two ends. The germline V gene has CDR1 SGHRS and CDR2 YFSETQ.

The chain employs TRBV6-6 and TRBJ1-4; D possibly corresponds to TRBD1 (5 bases). Germline V lookup: CDR1 MNHNY, CDR2 SVGAGI (reference sequence). The CDR3 totals 16 residues. The ends were cut back, 0 bases at V and 5 bases at J, with 13 bases in the middle. CDR3 residues: CASSYSTTDGNEKLFF. Here the CDR3 DNA reads TGTGCCAGCAGTTACTCCACGACAGACGGAAATGAAAAACTGTTTTTT.

The chain couples TRBV6-1 to TRBJ2-3, with 7 bases that match TRBD2. The CDR3 has 16 amino acids. CDR1 and CDR2 (germline): MNHNS, SASEGT. V lost 1 base and J lost 2; bases outside the gene matches: 6. The CDR3 is CASSEGWEGPTDTQYF. In DNA, the CDR3 is TGTGCCAGCAGTGAAGGGTGGGAGGGGCCCACAGATACGCAGTATTTT.

The chain joins TRBV5-1 to TRBJ2-5, with a possible D match to TRBD2 (5 bases). CDR1 and CDR2 from the germline V gene are SGHRS and YFSETQ. The CDR3 has 14 amino acids. V was cut by 4 bases and J by 2 bases, with 12 bases left in between. The CDR3 is CASSPLGDQETQYF. In DNA form, the CDR3 reads TGCGCCAGCAGCCCACTCGGGGATCAAGAGACCCAGTACTTC.

The chain is built from TRBV7-2 and TRBJ2-7; 12 positions agree with TRBD2. V was clipped by 3 bases and J by 0 bases; unmatched bases: 3. This CDR3 comprises 16 residues. Germline CDR1 is SGHTA and CDR2 is FQGNSA. The CDR3 here is CASSLTSGSYSYEQYF. The DNA for the CDR3 is TGTGCCAGCAGCTTGACTAGCGGGAGTTACTCCTACGAGCAGTACTTC.

CDR3 amino acids: CATSTTGKQFF. In DNA, the CDR3 is TGTGCCACCAGCACCACGGGGAAGCAGTTCTTC. The chain combines TRBV15 with TRBJ2-1, with D possibly matching TRBD2 (5 bases). Germline CDR1 is LNHNV and CDR2 is YYDKDF (reference sequence). Trimming took off 4 bases at V and 11 bases at J, with 9 bases between the two ends. The CDR3 is 11 residues long.

This sequence joins TRBV4-3 and TRBJ2-2; 8 nucleotides match TRBD1. Germline-derived CDR1 and CDR2 are LGHNA and YSLEER. Trimming cost V 3 bases and J 6 bases; bases outside gene matches: 3. The CDR3 has 14 residues. The CDR3 loop is CASSQETGAGELFF. The DNA of the CDR3 is TGCGCCAGCAGCCAGGAGACAGGGGCCGGGGAGCTGTTTTTT.

This chain links TRBV6-5 with TRBJ2-7, with TRBD1 as a possible D gene (7 bases). The V gene's germline CDR1 is MNHEY and CDR2 SVGAGI. This CDR3 contains 14 residues. Trimming cost V 4 bases and J 4 bases, with 14 bases left between them. Here the CDR3 reads CASSFQGGGYEQYF. In DNA form, the CDR3 reads TGTGCCAGCAGTTTCCAGGGGGGCGGTTACGAGCAGTACTTC.

The J gene is TRBJ1-5, the V gene TRBV2; TRBD1 matches at 7 bases. The CDR3 is 15 residues long. V shed 3 bases and J 0 bases; nucleotides not matched to a gene: 2. Per the germline V gene, CDR1 is SNHLY and CDR2 is FYNNEI. CDR3 region: CASSDQGGSNQPQHF. DNA for the CDR3: TGTGCCAGCAGTGATCAGGGGGGTAGCAATCAGCCCCAGCATTTT.

This clone occurred a few times. The chain is built from TRBV5-1 and TRBJ2-1; D unclear. The CDR3 is 13 amino acids. CDR1 SGHRS and CDR2 YFSETQ come from the germline V gene. Trimming took 2 bases from V and 7 from J, leaving 10 bases between them. The chain's CDR3 is CASSFNVRNEQFF. The CDR3 DNA is TGCGCCAGCAGCTTTAACGTCCGGAATGAGCAGTTCTTC.

The chain recombines TRBV6-2 or TRBV6-3 with TRBJ2-3; 12 bases map to TRBD1. The CDR3 is made up of 19 amino acids. The V and J ends lost 0 bases and 4 bases, in that order; junction bases with no gene match: 11. Germline V gene data show CDR1 as MNHEY and CDR2 as SVGEGT. Written as DNA, the CDR3 is TGTGCCAGCAGTTACTCCGGGACAGGGGGCACCGAGTCCTCAGATACGCAGTATTTT. This sequence encodes CASSYSGTGGTESSDTQYF.

The V and J genes are TRBV19 and TRBJ2-1, with D uncertain. The CDR3 is 13 residues long. Germline-derived CDR1 and CDR2 are LNHDA and SQIVND (reference sequence). Between the trimmed V and J ends, which lost 5 bases and 5 bases, there was a span of 10 bases. DNA of the CDR3: TGTGCCAGTAGTTTTGGCAGTAACAATGAGCAGTTCTTC. This gives the protein CASSFGSNNEQFF.

This chain joins TRBV29-1 and TRBJ1-2, with D perhaps matching TRBD1 (6 bases). V was shortened by 0 bases and J by 5 bases, with 13 bases between the two germline ends. Looked up from germline, CDR1 is SQVTM and CDR2 is ANQGSEA. This CDR3 has 14 amino acids. CDR3 loop: CSVEDRGAEYGYTF. The CDR3 bases are TGCAGCGTTGAAGATCGGGGGGCCGAATATGGCTACACCTTC.

The gene calls are TRBV27 and TRBJ2-3, with 9 nucleotides matching TRBD1. CDR3 length: 13 amino acids. CDR1 MNHEY and CDR2 SMNVEV come from the germline V gene (reference sequence). Unmatched junction bases numbered 2, after V lost 6 bases and J lost 4 bases. CDR3 nucleotide sequence: TGTGCCAGCAGCCGGGACAGGGCAGATACGCAGTATTTT. It yields the protein CASSRDRADTQYF.

V gene TRBV27 combines with J gene TRBJ2-1; D ambiguous. Germline V gives CDR1 MNHEY, CDR2 SMNVEV (reference sequence). There are 12 residues in the CDR3. V gave up 3 bases and J gave up 9 bases, with 9 bases separating them. The CDR3 sequence is CASSFRLGEQFF. The CDR3 DNA sequence: TGTGCCAGCAGTTTCCGGCTAGGTGAGCAGTTCTTC.

The chain joins TRBV2 to TRBJ2-5; D unresolved. V lost 2 bases to trimming and J lost 4 bases, with 2 bases between them. Per germline, CDR1 SNHLY and CDR2 FYNNEI. This CDR3 comprises 11 residues. CDR3 amino acids: CASSERETQYF. The CDR3 nucleotides are TGTGCCAGCAGTGAACGAGAGACCCAGTACTTC.

This CDR3 reads CSVPYTEAFF. The DNA for the CDR3 is TGCAGTGTCCCCTACACTGAAGCTTTCTTT. The V gene is TRBV20-1, the J gene TRBJ1-1; D not certain. Germline V lookup: CDR1 DFQATT, CDR2 SNEGSKA (reference sequence). Between the trimmed V and J ends, which lost 7 bases and 3 bases, there was a span of 6 bases. The CDR3 has 10 amino acids.

In this sample, this clone turned up a few times. The chain uses TRBV7-6 and TRBJ1-4; TRBD1 aligns across 9 bases. The J segment lost 7 bases and the V segment lost 5 bases, leaving 8 bases of the junction unmatched. Per the germline V gene, CDR1 is SGHVS and CDR2 is FNYEAQ. This CDR3 is 15 amino acids long. CDR3 sequence (DNA): TGTGCCAGCAGCCTCCTGACAGGGGGGGGTGAAAAACTGTTTTTT. Its protein product is CASSLLTGGGEKLFF.

This clone was picked up one time. The chain combines TRBV27 with TRBJ2-1; 11 bases are a match to TRBD2. With V trimmed by 7 bases and J by 4 bases, 6 bases remained unmatched. The CDR3 covers 15 residues. Germline V gene sequence: CDR1 MNHEY, CDR2 SMNVEV (reference sequence). The CDR3 sequence: CASTSGTSGYNEQFF. CDR3 sequence (DNA): TGTGCCAGCACCTCCGGGACTAGCGGTTACAATGAGCAGTTCTTC.

The J gene is TRBJ2-1, the V gene TRBV7-3, with 7 bases fitting TRBD2. J gave up 2 bases and V 1 base, and 14 bases lay outside the gene matches. The CDR3 loop spans 19 amino acids. Germline V CDR1 and CDR2: SGHTA, FQGTGA. The CDR3 DNA sequence: TGTGCCAGCAGCTTAAATCGGGCGGGAGTGAAACAGCCCTACAATGAGCAGTTCTTC. It specifies CASSLNRAGVKQPYNEQFF.

The rearrangement joins TRBV7-9 to TRBJ2-5; 8 bases match TRBD1. CDR3 length equals 14 residues. Germline lookup yields CDR1 SEHNR and CDR2 FQNEAQ (reference sequence). After removal of 4 bases from V and 3 bases from J, the junction contained 4 bases not matched to a gene. The CDR3 DNA is TGTGCCAGCAGCTCCATGACAGGGGAAGAGACCCAGTACTTC. Amino acid sequence: CASSSMTGEETQYF.

V usage is TRBV5-4 and J usage is TRBJ2-2, with 13 bases that match TRBD2. The CDR3 has 17 amino acids. Germline V lookup: CDR1 SGHNT, CDR2 YYREEE (reference sequence). V was clipped by 1 base and J by 5 bases; unmatched bases: 5. The CDR3 protein is CASSLRTSGSGTGELFF. The CDR3 DNA follows: TGTGCCAGCAGCTTGAGGACTAGCGGGAGTGGAACCGGGGAGCTGTTTTTT.